In its sample, the clone carrying this TCR beta chain was seen many times. Its matching antigen is unknown. The sample comes from a study of T-cell reconstitution after alpha-beta-depleted transplantation in children. Whole-study results and caveats: Some patients showed high day-60 TCRbeta diversity, which derived from surviving recipient T cells and thymic progenitors. Fresh T-cell production supplied most of the T-cell counts and diversity seen one year after transplant. Where alpha-beta T cells came from about two months after transplant was reportedly several hundred expanded graft clones.

During its preparation, the TCRbeta library received unique molecular identifiers. MiXCR, applied by TCRdb to the PCR reads, yields one record per CDR3 protein. The sample has fewer than 700,000 distinct CDR3 sequences; 13% are singletons. Germline loops: CDR1 MDHEN, CDR2 SYDVKM. The CDR3 length is 14 residues. V dropped 6 bases and J dropped 5 bases, with 16 bases sitting between them. This clonotype was obtained from a male patient between 10 and 17 years old who had a stem cell transplant for acute myeloid leukemia, so the T cells may come from the graft donor. The V gene is TRBV28, the J gene TRBJ2-5; D ambiguous. The input for sequencing was PBMCs, mostly from graft donor cells, taken 360 days after TCRalphabeta/CD19-depleted stem cell transplant. This chain's CDR3 is CASSPTNSIETQYF. CDR3 DNA sequence: TGTGCCAGCAGCCCGACGAACTCGATCGAGACCCAGTACTTC.